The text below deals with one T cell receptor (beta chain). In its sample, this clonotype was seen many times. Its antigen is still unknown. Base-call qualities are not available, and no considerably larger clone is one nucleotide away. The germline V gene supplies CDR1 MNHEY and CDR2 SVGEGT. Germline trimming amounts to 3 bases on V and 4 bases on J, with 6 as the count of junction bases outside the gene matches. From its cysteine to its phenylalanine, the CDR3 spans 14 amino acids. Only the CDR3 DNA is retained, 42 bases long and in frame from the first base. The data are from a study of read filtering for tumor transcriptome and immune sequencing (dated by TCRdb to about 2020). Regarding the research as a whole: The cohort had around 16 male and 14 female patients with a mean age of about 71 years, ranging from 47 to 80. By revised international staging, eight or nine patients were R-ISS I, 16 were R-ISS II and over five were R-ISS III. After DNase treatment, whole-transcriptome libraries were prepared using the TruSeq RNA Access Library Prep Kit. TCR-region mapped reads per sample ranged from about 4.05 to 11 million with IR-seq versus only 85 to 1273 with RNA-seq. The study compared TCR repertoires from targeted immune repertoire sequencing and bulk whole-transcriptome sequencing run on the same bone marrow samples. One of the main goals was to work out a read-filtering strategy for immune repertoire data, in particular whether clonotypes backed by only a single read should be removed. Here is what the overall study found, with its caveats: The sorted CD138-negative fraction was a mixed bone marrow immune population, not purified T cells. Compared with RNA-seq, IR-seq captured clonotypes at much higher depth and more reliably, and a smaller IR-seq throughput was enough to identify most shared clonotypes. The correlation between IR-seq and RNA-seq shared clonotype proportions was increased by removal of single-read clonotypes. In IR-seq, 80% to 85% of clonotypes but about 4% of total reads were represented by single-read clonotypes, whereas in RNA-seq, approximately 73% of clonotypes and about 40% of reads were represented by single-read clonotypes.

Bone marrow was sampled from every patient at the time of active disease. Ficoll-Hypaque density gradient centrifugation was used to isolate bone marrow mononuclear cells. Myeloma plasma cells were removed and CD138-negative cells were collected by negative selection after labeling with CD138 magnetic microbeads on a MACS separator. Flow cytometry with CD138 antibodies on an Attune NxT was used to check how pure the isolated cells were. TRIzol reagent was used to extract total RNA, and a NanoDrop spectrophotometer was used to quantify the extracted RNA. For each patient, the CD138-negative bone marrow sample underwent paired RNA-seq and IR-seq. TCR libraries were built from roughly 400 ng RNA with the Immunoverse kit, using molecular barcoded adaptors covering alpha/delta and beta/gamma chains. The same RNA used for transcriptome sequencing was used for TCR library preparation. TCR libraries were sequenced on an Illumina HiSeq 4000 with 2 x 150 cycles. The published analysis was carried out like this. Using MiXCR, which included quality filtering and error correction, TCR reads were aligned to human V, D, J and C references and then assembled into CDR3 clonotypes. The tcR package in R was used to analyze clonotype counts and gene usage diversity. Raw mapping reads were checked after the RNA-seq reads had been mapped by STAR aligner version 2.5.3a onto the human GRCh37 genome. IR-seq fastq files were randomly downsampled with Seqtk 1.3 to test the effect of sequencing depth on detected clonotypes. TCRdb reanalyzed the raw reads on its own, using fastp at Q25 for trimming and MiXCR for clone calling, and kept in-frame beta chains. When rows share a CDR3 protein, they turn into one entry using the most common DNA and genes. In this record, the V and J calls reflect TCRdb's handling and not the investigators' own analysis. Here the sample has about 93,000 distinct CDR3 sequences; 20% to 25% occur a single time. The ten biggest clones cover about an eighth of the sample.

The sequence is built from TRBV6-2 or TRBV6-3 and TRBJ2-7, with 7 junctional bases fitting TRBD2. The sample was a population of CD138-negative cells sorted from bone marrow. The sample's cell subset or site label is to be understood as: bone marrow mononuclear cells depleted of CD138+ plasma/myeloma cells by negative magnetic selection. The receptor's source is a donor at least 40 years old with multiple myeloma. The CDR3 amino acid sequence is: CASSYLQGGYEQYF. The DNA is TGTGCCAGCAGTTATCTGCAGGGAGGGTACGAGCAGTACTTC.